This T cell receptor (beta chain) was obtained from a study of T-cell reconstitution after alpha-beta-depleted transplantation in children. This clonotype has at least ten counts. Unique molecular identifiers were used to barcode this TCRbeta library. TCRdb independently ran MiXCR on the PCR reads; one entry per CDR3 protein. The sample has more than 550,000 distinct CDR3 sequences, roughly 10% seen once. V gave up 2 bases and J gave up 5 bases; unmatched junction bases: 9. Germline loops: CDR1 SEHNR, CDR2 FQNEAQ (reference sequence). The CDR3 sequence is 17 residues long. The sample in question was PBMCs from the stem cell graft donor, obtained from the stem cell graft. The rearrangement joins TRBV7-9 to TRBJ2-1; 10 bases are shared with TRBD1. The clonotype comes from a human donor who donated a stem cell graft to a child with acute myeloid leukemia. CDR3 DNA sequence: TGTGCCAGCAGCTTATTGGGAACCGGGACAGGGGACAATGAGCAGTTCTTC. Translation gives CASSLLGTGTGDNEQFF.